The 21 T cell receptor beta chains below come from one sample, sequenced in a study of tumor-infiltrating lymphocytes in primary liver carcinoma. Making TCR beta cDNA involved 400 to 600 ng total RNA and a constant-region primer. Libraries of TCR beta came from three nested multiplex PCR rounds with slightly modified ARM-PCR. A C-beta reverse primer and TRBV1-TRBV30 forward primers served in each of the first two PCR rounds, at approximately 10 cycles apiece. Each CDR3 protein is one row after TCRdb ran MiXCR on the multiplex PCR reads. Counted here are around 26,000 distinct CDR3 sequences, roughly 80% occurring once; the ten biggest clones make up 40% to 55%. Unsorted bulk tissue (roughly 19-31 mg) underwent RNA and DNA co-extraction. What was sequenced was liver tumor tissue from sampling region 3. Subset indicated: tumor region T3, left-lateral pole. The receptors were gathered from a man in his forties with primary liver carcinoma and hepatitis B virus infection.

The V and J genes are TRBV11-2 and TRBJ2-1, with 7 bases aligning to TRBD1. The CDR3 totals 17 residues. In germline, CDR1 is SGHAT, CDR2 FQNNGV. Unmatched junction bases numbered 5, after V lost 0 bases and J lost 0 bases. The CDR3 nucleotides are TGTGCCAGCAGCTTAGACCGGACAGGCCTCTCCTACAATGAGCAGTTCTTC. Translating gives CASSLDRTGLSYNEQFF.

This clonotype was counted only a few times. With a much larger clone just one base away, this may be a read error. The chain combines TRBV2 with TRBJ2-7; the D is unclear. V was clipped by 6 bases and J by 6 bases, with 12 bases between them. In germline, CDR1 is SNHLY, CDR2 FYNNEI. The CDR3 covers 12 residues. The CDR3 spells CASRPSDGEQYF. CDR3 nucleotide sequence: TGTGCCAGCAGACCCTCGGATGGCGAGCAGTACTTC.

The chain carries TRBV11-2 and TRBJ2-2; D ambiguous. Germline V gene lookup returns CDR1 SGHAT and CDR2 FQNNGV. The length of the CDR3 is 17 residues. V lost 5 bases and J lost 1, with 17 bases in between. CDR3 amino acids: CASSLTLGEVNTGELFF. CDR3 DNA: TGTGCCAGCAGCCTAACATTAGGAGAGGTGAACACCGGGGAGCTGTTTTTT.

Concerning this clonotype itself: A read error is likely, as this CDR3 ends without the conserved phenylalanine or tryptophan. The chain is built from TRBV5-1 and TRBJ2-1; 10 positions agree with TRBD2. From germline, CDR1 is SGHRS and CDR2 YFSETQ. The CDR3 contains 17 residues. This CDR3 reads CNSSSPLAGVFYNEQFL. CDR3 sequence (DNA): TGCAACAGCAGTAGCCCTCTAGCGGGAGTCTTCTACAATGAGCAGTTCTTA.

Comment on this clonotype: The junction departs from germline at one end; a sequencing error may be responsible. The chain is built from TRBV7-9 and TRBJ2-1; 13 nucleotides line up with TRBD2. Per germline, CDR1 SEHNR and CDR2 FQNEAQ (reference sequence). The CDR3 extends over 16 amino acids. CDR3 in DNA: TGTGCCAGTAGCTCGCCAACTAGCGGGAGGGGAAACGAGCACTTCTTC. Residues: CASSSPTSGRGNEHFF.

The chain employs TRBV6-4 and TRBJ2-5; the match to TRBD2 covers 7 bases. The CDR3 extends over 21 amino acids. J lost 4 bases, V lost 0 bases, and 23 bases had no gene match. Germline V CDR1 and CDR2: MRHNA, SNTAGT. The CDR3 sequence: CASSDSPRRTSGDAVGETQYF. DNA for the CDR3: TGTGCCAGCAGTGACTCCCCCAGGAGGACTAGTGGCGACGCCGTCGGAGAGACCCAGTACTTC.

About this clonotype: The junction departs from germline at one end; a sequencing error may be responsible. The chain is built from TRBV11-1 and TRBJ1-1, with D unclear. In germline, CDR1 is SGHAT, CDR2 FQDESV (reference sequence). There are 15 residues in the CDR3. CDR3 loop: CASSARLSTITEAFF. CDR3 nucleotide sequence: TGTGCCAGCAGCGCCAGACTCAGTACGATCACTGAAGCTTTCTTC.

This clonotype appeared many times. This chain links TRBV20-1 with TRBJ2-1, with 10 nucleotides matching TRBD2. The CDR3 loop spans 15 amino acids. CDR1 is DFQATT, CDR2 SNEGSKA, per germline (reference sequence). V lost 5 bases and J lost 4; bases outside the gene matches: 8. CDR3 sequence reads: CSAGSSGSHYNEQFF. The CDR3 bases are TGCAGTGCTGGATCTAGCGGGAGTCATTACAATGAGCAGTTCTTC.

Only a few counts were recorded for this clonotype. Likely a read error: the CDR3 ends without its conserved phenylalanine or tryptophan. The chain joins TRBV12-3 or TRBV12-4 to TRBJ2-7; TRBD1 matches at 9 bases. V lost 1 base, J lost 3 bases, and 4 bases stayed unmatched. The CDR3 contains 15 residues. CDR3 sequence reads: CASSLGQGGSYEQYL. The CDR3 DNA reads TGTGCCAGCAGTTTAGGACAGGGGGGCAGCTACGAGCAGTACTTA.

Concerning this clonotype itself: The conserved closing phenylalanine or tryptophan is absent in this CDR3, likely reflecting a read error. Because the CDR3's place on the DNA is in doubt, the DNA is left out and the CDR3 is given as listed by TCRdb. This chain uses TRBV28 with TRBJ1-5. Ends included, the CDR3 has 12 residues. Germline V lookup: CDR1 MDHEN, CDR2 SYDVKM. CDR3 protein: CASRNYGQPRHY.

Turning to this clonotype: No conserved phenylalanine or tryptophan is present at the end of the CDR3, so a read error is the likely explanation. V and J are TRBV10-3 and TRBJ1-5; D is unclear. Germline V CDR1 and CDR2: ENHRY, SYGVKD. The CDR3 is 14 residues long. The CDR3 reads CATSDYEGDQPQHL. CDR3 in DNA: TGTGCCACCAGTGACTATGAGGGCGATCAGCCCCAGCATCTT.

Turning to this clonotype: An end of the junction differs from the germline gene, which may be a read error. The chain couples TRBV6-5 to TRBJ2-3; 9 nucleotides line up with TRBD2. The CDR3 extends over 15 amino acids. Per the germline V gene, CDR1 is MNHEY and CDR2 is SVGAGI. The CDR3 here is CACRLAGAPIDMQYF. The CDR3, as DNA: TGTGCCTGCAGATTAGCGGGAGCCCCCATAGATATGCAGTATTTT.

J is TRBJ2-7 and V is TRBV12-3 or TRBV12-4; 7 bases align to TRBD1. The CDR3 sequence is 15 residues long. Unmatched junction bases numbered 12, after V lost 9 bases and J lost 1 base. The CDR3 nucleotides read TGTGCCAGGAGTATGGGGACAGTGGAGTCCTACGAGCAGTACTTC. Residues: CARSMGTVESYEQYF.

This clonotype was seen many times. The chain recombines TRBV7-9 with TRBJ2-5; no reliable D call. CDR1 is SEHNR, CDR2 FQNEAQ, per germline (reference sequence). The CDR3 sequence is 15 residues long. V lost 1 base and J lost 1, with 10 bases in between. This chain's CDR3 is CASSLVHVSQETQYF. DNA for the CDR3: TGTGCCAGCAGCTTAGTTCACGTTTCCCAAGAGACCCAGTACTTC.

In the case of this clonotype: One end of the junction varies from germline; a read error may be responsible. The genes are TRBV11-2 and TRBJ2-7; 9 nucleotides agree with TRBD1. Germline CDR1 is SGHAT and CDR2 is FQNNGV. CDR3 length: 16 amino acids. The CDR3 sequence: CVNSFIQGAIHNEQYF. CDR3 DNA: TGTGTCAACAGCTTCATACAGGGGGCCATACATAACGAGCAATACTTC. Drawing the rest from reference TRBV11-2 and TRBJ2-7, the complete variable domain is EAGVAQSPRYKIIEKRQSVAFWCNPISGHATLYWYQQILGQGPKLLIQFQNNGVVDDSQLPKDRFSAERLKGVDSTLKIQPAKLEDSAVYLCVNSFIQGAIHNEQYFGPGTRLTVT.

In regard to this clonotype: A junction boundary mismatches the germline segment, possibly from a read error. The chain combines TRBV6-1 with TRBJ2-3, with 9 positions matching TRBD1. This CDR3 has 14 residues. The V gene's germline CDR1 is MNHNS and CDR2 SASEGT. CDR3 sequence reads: CASSEGQGTDMQYF. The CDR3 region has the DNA TGTGCTAGCAGTGAGGGACAGGGCACGGATATGCAGTATTTT.

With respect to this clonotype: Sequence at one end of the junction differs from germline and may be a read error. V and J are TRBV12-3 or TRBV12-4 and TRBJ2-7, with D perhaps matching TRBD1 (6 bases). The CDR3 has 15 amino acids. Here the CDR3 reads CPSNLVAGVNYEQYF. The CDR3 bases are TGTCCCAGCAATTTAGTTGCAGGGGTTAACTACGAGCAGTACTTC.

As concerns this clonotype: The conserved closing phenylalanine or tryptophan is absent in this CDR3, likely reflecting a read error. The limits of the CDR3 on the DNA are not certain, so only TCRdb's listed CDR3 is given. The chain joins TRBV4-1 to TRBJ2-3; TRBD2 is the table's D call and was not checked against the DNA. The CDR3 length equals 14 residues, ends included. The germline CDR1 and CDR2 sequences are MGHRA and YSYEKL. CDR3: CASSQVTREDTQYY.

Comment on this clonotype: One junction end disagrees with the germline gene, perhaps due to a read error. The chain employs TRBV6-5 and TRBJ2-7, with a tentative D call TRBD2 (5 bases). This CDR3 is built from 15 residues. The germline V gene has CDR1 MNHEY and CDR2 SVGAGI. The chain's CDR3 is CATRKKMEAMGERYF. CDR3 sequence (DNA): TGTGCCACCAGAAAAAAAATGGAGGCCATGGGTGAGCGGTACTTC.

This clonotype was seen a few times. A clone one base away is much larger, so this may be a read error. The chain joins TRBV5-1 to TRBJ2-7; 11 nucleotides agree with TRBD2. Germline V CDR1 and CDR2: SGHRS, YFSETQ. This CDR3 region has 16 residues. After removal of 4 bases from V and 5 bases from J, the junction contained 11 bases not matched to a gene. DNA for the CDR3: TGCGCCAGCAGCCCCCTACTAGCGGGAGAGTCCCACGAGCAGTACTTC. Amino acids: CASSPLLAGESHEQYF.

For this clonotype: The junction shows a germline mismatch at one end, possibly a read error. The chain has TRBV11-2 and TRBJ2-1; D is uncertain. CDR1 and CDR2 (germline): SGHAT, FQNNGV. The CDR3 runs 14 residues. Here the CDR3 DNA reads TGTGACAGCAGCTTATACCGGATAGTTAGTGAGCGGTTCTTC. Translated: CDSSLYRIVSERFF.